This entry lists 3 T cell receptor beta chains sequenced from one sample in a study of OX40 agonist ivuxolimab in advanced cancers. The table came from immunoSEQ multiplex PCR; TCRdb's copy has only in-frame clones and leaves some out. Of 55,000 or so clones in the sample, almost 90% were seen once. The sequences come from CD4+ or CD8+ T cells sorted from blood, collected in a trial of the OX40 agonist ivuxolimab. These receptors all come from an adult with an advanced solid tumor such as melanoma, head and neck, liver or kidney cancer.

J is TRBJ2-1 and V is TRBV21-1; the D segment call TRBD2 is taken from the table without a DNA check. TRBV21-1 is a known pseudogene. This CDR3 is 15 amino acids long. CDR3 sequence (DNA): TGTGCCAGCAGCACGGCTAGCGGGAGCATTAATGAGCAGTTCTTC. Its protein is CASSTASGSINEQFF.

The table lists this clone with a count of one. V gene TRBV12-2 combines with J gene TRBJ2-7. TRBV12-2 is classified as a pseudogene. The CDR3 loop spans 15 amino acids. The CDR3 loop reads CASRSARPNSYEQYF. Written as DNA, the CDR3 is TGTGCAAGTCGCTCTGCCCGGCCAAACTCCTACGAGCAGTACTTC.

This clone was seen only once. The chain carries TRBV2 and TRBJ1-2; TRBD1 might be the D (6 bases). This CDR3 is built from 13 residues. Germline-derived CDR1 and CDR2 are SNHLY and FYNNEI. Deletions cut 7 bases from V and 2 bases from J, with 11 bases between. CDR3 protein: CASTWTVNYGYTF. CDR3 nucleotides: TGTGCCAGCACATGGACAGTGAACTATGGCTACACCTTC.